Following are 17 T cell receptor beta chains from one sample sequenced in a study of T cells after yellow fever vaccination. MiXCR, run by TCRdb on the 5' RACE reads, gives a single entry per CDR3 protein. Of around 140,000 distinct CDR3 sequences in the sample, under 8% were seen once. Sequencing was performed on CD4+ T cells sorted from PBMCs, taken 10 days after the yellow fever booster vaccination. All receptors derive from a man aged 30-40 years who received the YFV17D yellow fever vaccine.

The genes are TRBV12-3 or TRBV12-4 and TRBJ2-2; 8 bases fit TRBD1. This CDR3 region has 19 residues. J lost 0 bases, V lost 7 bases, and 16 bases had no gene match. The CDR3 spells CASTLIGTGRGPNTGELFF. DNA for the CDR3: TGTGCCAGCACCCTTATCGGGACAGGACGCGGGCCGAACACCGGGGAGCTGTTTTTT.

This clonotype showed up many times. The chain links TRBV30 to TRBJ2-1, with D possibly matching TRBD2 (6 bases). This CDR3 is built from 13 residues. V lost 3 bases, J lost 4 bases, and 10 bases lay in between. Germline CDR1 reads GTSNPN; CDR2 reads SVGIG (reference sequence). CDR3 loop: CAWRRDTYNEQFF. The DNA for the CDR3 is TGTGCCTGGAGGCGGGATACTTACAATGAGCAGTTCTTC.

This clonotype occurred many times. V and J are TRBV20-1 and TRBJ2-3; 14 bases match TRBD2. The V segment lost 1 base and the J segment 3 bases; nucleotides outside the gene matches: 3. Germline loops: CDR1 DFQATT, CDR2 SNEGSKA (reference sequence). This CDR3 region has 16 residues. The chain's CDR3 is CSARGGLAGDTDTQYF. CDR3 nucleotides: TGCAGTGCTAGAGGGGGACTAGCGGGAGATACAGATACGCAGTATTTT.

This clonotype was seen ten or more times. The chain is built from TRBV27 and TRBJ2-7; D uncertain. CDR3 length: 14 residues. V shed 3 bases and J shed 4 bases, with 13 bases lying between them. The V gene's germline CDR1 is MNHEY and CDR2 SMNVEV (reference sequence). CDR3 sequence: CASSFGLRRYEQYF. In nucleotides, the CDR3 is TGTGCCAGCAGTTTTGGGTTGCGTCGGTACGAGCAGTACTTC.

This clonotype was picked up many times. This rearrangement joins TRBV5-1 to TRBJ1-2; TRBD1 might be the D (6 bases). Germline CDR1 and CDR2: SGHRS and YFSETQ. The CDR3 covers 14 residues. V dropped 3 bases and J dropped 7 bases, with 16 bases sitting between them. This chain's CDR3 is CASSYNDRMGGYTF. DNA for the CDR3: TGCGCCAGCAGCTACAACGACAGGATGGGTGGCTACACCTTC.

This clonotype was recorded a few times. The genes are TRBV20-1 and TRBJ2-7, with D maybe TRBD1 (5 bases). Germline loops: CDR1 DFQATT, CDR2 SNEGSKA (reference sequence). The CDR3 spans 12 residues. The V gene lost 6 bases and the J gene lost 2 bases, with 11 bases spanning the gap. CDR3 DNA: TGCAGTGCGACAGCGCCTGCCTACGAGCAGTACTTC. It encodes CSATAPAYEQYF.

Regarding this clonotype: This may come from a read error, since a much larger clone is one base off. The chain combines TRBV2 with TRBJ2-3; D unresolved. The CDR3 loop spans 14 amino acids. In germline, CDR1 is SNHLY, CDR2 FYNNEI. V shed 6 bases and J shed 2 bases, with 12 bases lying between them. The CDR3 coding sequence is TGTGCCAGCAGAGAAAATCGCGACACAGATACGCAGTATTTT. This codes for CASRENRDTDTQYF.

The sample holds many counts of this clonotype. The gene calls are TRBV5-1 and TRBJ2-7; 7 bases are shared with TRBD2. The germline V gene encodes CDR1 SGHRS and CDR2 YFSETQ. J lost 0 bases, V lost 4 bases, and 7 bases had no gene match. This CDR3 region has 15 residues. The CDR3 nucleotides read TGCGCCAGCAGCACCGCTAGCGGAGGCTCCTACGAGCAGTACTTC. Protein product: CASSTASGGSYEQYF.

This clonotype occurred many times. The V gene is TRBV12-3 or TRBV12-4, the J gene TRBJ2-7, with D tentatively TRBD1 (7 bases). The CDR3 length is 15 residues. Trimming took off 6 bases at V and 3 bases at J, with 18 bases between the two ends. The DNA of the CDR3 is TGTGCCAGCAGGTCAGGGGGGACCTCGATCTACGAGCAGTACTTC. Translation gives CASRSGGTSIYEQYF.

This clonotype was counted many times. The chain links TRBV15 to TRBJ1-3; D is uncertain. The CDR3 extends over 14 amino acids. CDR1 and CDR2 from the germline V gene are LNHNV and YYDKDF (reference sequence). Trimming removed 4 bases from V and 4 bases from J, with 11 bases in between. CDR3: CATSIKGRGNTIYF. CDR3 sequence (DNA): TGTGCCACCAGCATTAAAGGACGCGGAAACACCATATATTTT.

There are many counts of this clonotype. This rearrangement joins TRBV29-1 to TRBJ2-2; 10 nucleotides agree with TRBD2. Looked up from germline, CDR1 is SQVTM and CDR2 is ANQGSEA. The CDR3 is 17 residues long. V shed 6 bases and J 1 base; nucleotides not matched to a gene: 11. For the CDR3, the DNA is TGCAGCGTGGGGGGGCTAGCGGGAGCGGAGAACACCGGGGAGCTGTTTTTT. This translates into CSVGGLAGAENTGELFF.

This clonotype has a handful of counts. The chain employs TRBV2 and TRBJ2-7; a weak D match, TRBD2 (6 bases). The CDR3 contains 18 residues. V was trimmed by 7 bases and J by 2 bases, leaving 27 bases between them. Looked up from germline, CDR1 is SNHLY and CDR2 is FYNNEI. CDR3 protein: CASIIMPPRLVSTYEQYF. CDR3 nucleotides: TGTGCCAGCATTATTATGCCTCCAAGACTAGTCTCAACCTACGAGCAGTACTTC.

At least ten counts were recorded for this clonotype. The gene calls are TRBV4-2 and TRBJ1-1, with a possible D match to TRBD1 (6 bases). The CDR3 length is 22 residues. Germline V gives CDR1 LGHNA, CDR2 YNFKEQ. Trimming removed 4 bases from V and 0 bases from J, with 33 bases in between. The CDR3 loop reads CASSRSRGGRFFRSFVNTEAFF. The CDR3 region has the DNA TGTGCCAGCAGCCGCTCTAGGGGGGGGCGATTTTTTCGAAGTTTCGTGAACACTGAAGCTTTCTTT.

This clonotype has a count of ten or more. The rearrangement joins TRBV12-3 or TRBV12-4 to TRBJ2-7; 10 bases align to TRBD2. J was trimmed by 3 bases and V by 5 bases; bases with no gene match: 10. The CDR3 extends over 16 amino acids. The CDR3 nucleotides are TGTGCCAGCAGTCTGCCCAGGTCTAGCGGGAGCTACGAGCAGTACTTC. Amino acid sequence: CASSLPRSSGSYEQYF.

This clonotype was detected many times. V and J are TRBV14 and TRBJ2-5; 9 nucleotides line up with TRBD2. This CDR3 contains 15 residues. CDR1 is SGHDN, CDR2 FVKESK, per germline. V lost 3 bases, J lost 4 bases, and 6 bases stayed unmatched. Here the CDR3 reads CASSQSAGGGETQYF. In DNA, the CDR3 is TGTGCCAGCAGCCAGTCAGCGGGAGGTGGAGAGACCCAGTACTTC.

The chain employs TRBV18 and TRBJ2-6; no clear D. The germline CDR1 and CDR2 sequences are KGHSH and LQKENI. V was cut by 8 bases and J by 0 bases, with 8 bases left in between. The length of the CDR3 is 14 residues. CDR3 nucleotide sequence: TGTGCCAGCACACAGAGCTCTGGGGCCAACGTCCTGACTTTC. It encodes CASTQSSGANVLTF.

Turning to this clonotype: A read error may explain this, as a much larger clone is one base away. V usage is TRBV5-1 and J usage is TRBJ2-5; TRBD1 or TRBD2 may be the D gene (5 bases each). CDR3 length: 16 residues. Germline CDR1 and CDR2: SGHRS and YFSETQ. The CDR3 loop reads CASSWGLQVHHETQYF. CDR3 coding DNA: TGCGCCAGCAGCTGGGGGTTACAGGTCCACCACGAGACCCAGTACTTC.